Below, one T cell receptor beta chain is given with its context. Its specificity is not known. This specimen comes from a study of T cell responses to AZD1222 COVID-19 vaccine. Regarding the study as a whole: As reported, nearly half of all spike-specific TCRs target variant regions that are unmutated. After two AZD1222 doses, spike-specific TCR breadth and depth rose versus day 0. Seropositive at baseline were only five or six AZD1222 recipients.

TCRdb keeps only in-frame clones here, not all; method: immunoSEQ multiplex PCR. The sample consists of about 120,000 clones, approximately 90% of them appearing once. This CDR3 spans 14 amino acids. Trimming left V 5 bases short and J 3 bases short, with 14 bases between. CDR1 and CDR2 from the germline V gene are SGHNT and YENEEA. The J gene is TRBJ2-7, the V gene TRBV11-3, with D tentatively TRBD1 (6 bases). The clonotype originates from an adult in good health. The specimen comprised peripheral blood, sampled on day 0 of MenACWY control vaccination. This CDR3 reads CASSPRTDLYEQYF. The DNA of the CDR3 is TGTGCCAGCAGCCCAAGGACAGATCTCTACGAGCAGTACTTC.